These 7 T cell receptor beta chains originate from one sample sequenced in a study of cytomegalovirus exposure and HLA in healthy donors (dated 2017 in TCRdb). Preparation of the library involved the immunoSEQ multiplex PCR assay. A mixture of 60 forward primers for TCR Vbeta segments and 13 reverse primers for TCR Jbeta segments was used in the multiplex PCR. TCRdb provides this immuneACCESS table in a form limited to in-frame rearrangements. Some clones are lacking; in checked studies, under half of them reflect an unresolved V gene, and why the rest are absent is not known. The sample records around 280,000 clones, approximately 90% of which are singletons. The ten largest clones add up to about 2% of the sample. Sequenced material: PBMCs. Every receptor here comes from a woman aged 18 to 35 in good health and CMV-seronegative.

This rearrangement joins TRBV30 to TRBJ2-2; D gene uncertain. Trimming pared 4 bases from V and 6 bases from J, leaving 6 bases between. CDR1 is GTSNPN, CDR2 SVGIG, per germline (reference sequence). The CDR3 length is 11 residues. The CDR3 DNA reads TGTGCCTGGACAGTCCCCGGGGAGCTGTTTTTT. It translates to CAWTVPGELFF.

About this clone itself: Additional DNA sequences in this sample encode the identical CDR3. The gene calls are TRBV7-8 and TRBJ1-6; 10 positions match TRBD1. CDR1 SGHVS and CDR2 FQNEAQ come from the germline V gene. After removal of 1 base from V and 5 bases from J, the junction contained 2 bases not matched to a gene. CDR3 length equals 16 residues. The CDR3 here is CASSLVGTGDNSPLHF. The CDR3 DNA follows: TGTGCCAGCAGCTTAGTTGGGACAGGGGATAATTCACCCCTCCACTTT.

The rearrangement links TRBV27 to TRBJ1-4; 11 bases map to TRBD1. Germline values: CDR1 MNHEY, CDR2 SMNVEV (reference sequence). The CDR3 sequence is 15 residues long. J lost 13 bases, V lost 5 bases, and 12 bases had no gene match. For the CDR3, the DNA is TGTGCCAGCAGTCTCCGAGGACAGGGGGCTCAGAGACTGTTTTTT. This gives the protein CASSLRGQGAQRLFF.

The chain uses TRBV6-5 and TRBJ2-7; 7 bases map to TRBD1. V was pared by 5 bases and J by 1 base, with 5 bases of the junction left unmatched. CDR3 length equals 14 residues. Germline V gene lookup returns CDR1 MNHEY and CDR2 SVGAGI. Written as DNA, the CDR3 is TGTGCCAGCAGTGACTGGGACAGATCCTACGAGCAGTACTTC. Its protein product is CASSDWDRSYEQYF.

V and J are TRBV6-5 and TRBJ1-2; the D is unclear. The CDR3 is made up of 14 amino acids. CDR1 is MNHEY and CDR2 is SVGAGI in the germline V gene. Deletions cut 2 bases from V and 6 bases from J, with 13 bases between. CDR3 sequence: CASSYGVVADGYTF. Here the CDR3 DNA reads TGTGCCAGCAGTTACGGCGTAGTGGCGGATGGCTACACCTTC.

This clone was seen only once. V gene TRBV9 combines with J gene TRBJ1-2, with a weak D call TRBD1 (5 bases). Germline V gene sequence: CDR1 SGDLS, CDR2 YYNGEE. The length of the CDR3 is 15 residues. The V and J ends lost 0 bases and 0 bases respectively, with 9 bases between them. The CDR3 nucleotides are TGTGCCAGCAGCGTAGCCGACAGCTCTAACTATGGCTACACCTTC. Protein: CASSVADSSNYGYTF.

The chain links TRBV19 to TRBJ1-1, with TRBD1 as a possible D gene (6 bases). Germline CDR1 reads LNHDA; CDR2 reads SQIVND (reference sequence). The CDR3 contains 15 residues. V was pared by 7 bases and J by 0 bases, with 15 bases between. CDR3 loop: CASTTRQVLNTEAFF. The CDR3 DNA reads as TGTGCCAGTACAACCCGACAGGTACTGAACACTGAAGCTTTCTTT.